The 12 T cell receptor beta chains below all came from one sample that was sequenced in a study of human T cells and chemical hapten exposure. It was from unfractionated whole blood that total RNA was extracted. TCRdb reanalysed the 5' RACE reads using MiXCR and keeps one entry per CDR3 protein. The top ten clones hold around 1.4% of a sample with approximately 140,000 distinct CDR3 sequences, 4.1% of them seen once. The receptors shown here come from a female donor in good health.

The sample holds a few counts of this clonotype. The gene calls are TRBV3-1 and TRBJ1-1; D is ambiguous. The CDR3 totals 15 residues. Trimming left V 1 base short and J 4 bases short, with 13 bases between. CDR1 is LGHDT, CDR2 YNNKEL, per germline (reference sequence). This chain's CDR3 is CASSQGTRSGTEAFF. CDR3 sequence (DNA): TGTGCCAGCAGCCAAGGTACACGGAGTGGCACTGAAGCTTTCTTT.

This clonotype was observed at least ten times. The chain joins TRBV28 to TRBJ1-1; TRBD1 aligns across 8 bases. The CDR3 is made up of 14 amino acids. V was pared by 8 bases and J by 0 bases, with 5 bases of the junction left unmatched. The V gene's germline CDR1 is MDHEN and CDR2 SYDVKM. The chain's CDR3 is CASRTGPMNTEAFF. DNA for the CDR3: TGTGCCAGCCGGACAGGGCCCATGAACACTGAAGCTTTCTTT. Together with reference TRBV28 and TRBJ1-1, the CDR3 gives the full variable domain: DVKVTQSSRYLVKRTGEKVFLECVQDMDHENMFWYRQDPGLGLRLIYFSYDVKMKEKGDIPEGYSVSREKKERFSLILESASTNQTSMYLCASRTGPMNTEAFFGQGTRLTVV.

This clonotype came up many times. The chain carries TRBV9 and TRBJ1-4; D perhaps matches TRBD1 (6 bases). Trimming took off 3 bases at V and 8 bases at J, with 17 bases between the two ends. Germline lookup yields CDR1 SGDLS and CDR2 YYNGEE. CDR3 length: 15 residues. The chain's CDR3 is CASSAAGAPSEKLFF. As DNA, the CDR3 is TGTGCCAGCAGCGCGGCAGGGGCCCCCTCCGAAAAACTGTTTTTT.

The V call is TRBV3-1, the J call TRBJ1-5; 9 bases are shared with TRBD1. Germline loops: CDR1 LGHDT, CDR2 YNNKEL (reference sequence). Unmatched junction bases numbered 12, after V lost 3 bases and J lost 6 bases. The CDR3 totals 17 residues. The DNA of the CDR3 is TGTGCCAGCAGCCAGAATAACAGGGGGCGTTTTTCTCAGCCCCAGCATTTT. It is translated as CASSQNNRGRFSQPQHF. The full variable domain, with the rest looked up from reference TRBV3-1 and TRBJ1-5, is DTAVSQTPKYLVTQMGNDKSIKCEQNLGHDTMYWYKQDSKKFLKIMFSYNNKELIINETVPNRFSPKSPDKAHLNLHINSLELGDSAVYFCASSQNNRGRFSQPQHFGDGTRLSIL.

V and J are TRBV5-6 and TRBJ2-5; a possible D gene is TRBD2 (5 bases). The CDR3 is made up of 13 amino acids. Trimming cost V 3 bases and J 1 base, with 7 bases left between them. Germline-derived CDR1 and CDR2 are SGHDT and YYEEEE. In nucleotides, the CDR3 is TGTGCCAGCAGCTGGGGAGTCCAAGAGACCCAGTACTTC. Its translation: CASSWGVQETQYF.

This clonotype came up many times. The chain links TRBV25-1 to TRBJ2-5; 11 nucleotides align to TRBD2. V trimming: 2 bases; J trimming: 1 base; junction bases outside the gene matches: 12. This CDR3 is 19 amino acids long. The germline gives CDR1 MGHDK, CDR2 SYGVNS. This chain's CDR3 is CASSEPISGGVRGQETQYF. The CDR3, as DNA: TGTGCCAGCAGTGAACCGATTAGCGGGGGGGTGCGCGGCCAAGAGACCCAGTACTTC. The whole variable domain, remainder taken from reference TRBV25-1 and TRBJ2-5, is EADIYQTPRYLVIGTGKKITLECSQTMGHDKMYWYQQDPGMELHLIHYSYGVNSTEKGDLSSESTVSRIRTEHFPLTLESARPSHTSQYLCASSEPISGGVRGQETQYFGPGTRLLVL.

In this sample, this clonotype turned up many times. V and J are TRBV14 and TRBJ2-3; D is undetermined. V was trimmed by 3 bases and J by 4 bases, leaving 11 bases between them. Germline V gene sequence: CDR1 SGHDN, CDR2 FVKESK. This CDR3 region has 14 residues. Here the CDR3 reads CASSQWSRADTQYF. The CDR3 coding sequence is TGTGCCAGCAGCCAGTGGAGTAGGGCAGATACGCAGTATTTT.

This clonotype was counted ten times or more. The rearrangement links TRBV7-6 to TRBJ1-2; no definite D call. Trimming shortened V by 1 base and J by 4 bases, and 19 bases separated the two germline ends. The CDR3 contains 17 residues. The germline V gene encodes CDR1 SGHVS and CDR2 FNYEAQ. The CDR3 coding sequence is TGTGCCAGCAGCTTAGGTCGGATGGAGGTTGGTGGCTATGGCTACACCTTC. It is translated as CASSLGRMEVGGYGYTF.

This clonotype occurred many times. V gene TRBV7-8 combines with J gene TRBJ2-2; possible D gene TRBD2, 7 bases. The V end lost 5 bases, the J end lost 0 bases, and 22 bases lay between the germline ends. The CDR3 consists of 19 residues. Germline-derived CDR1 and CDR2 are SGHVS and FQNEAQ. The chain's CDR3 is CASSLKGGGAGTNTGELFF. The CDR3 region has the DNA TGTGCCAGCAGCCTAAAGGGGGGGGGCGCAGGGACGAACACCGGGGAGCTGTTTTTT.

This clonotype was recorded many times. The rearrangement joins TRBV12-3 or TRBV12-4 to TRBJ1-1, with 9 bases lining up with TRBD1. The CDR3 is 15 amino acids. The J segment lost 11 bases and the V segment lost 0 bases, leaving 10 bases of the junction unmatched. The CDR3 DNA is TGTGCCAGCAGTTTAGCCGGGACAGGGTTGGGCAGGGCTTTCTTT. Its protein product is CASSLAGTGLGRAFF.

This clonotype has a count of ten or more. The genes are TRBV18 and TRBJ2-7; 14 bases align to TRBD2. The V and J ends lost 3 bases and 7 bases, in that order; junction bases with no gene match: 8. CDR1 KGHSH and CDR2 LQKENI come from the germline V gene. The length of the CDR3 is 16 residues. The CDR3 region has the DNA TGTGCCAGCTCACCGACTAGCGGGGGGGCCGGAGTTGAGCAGTACTTC. Its protein is CASSPTSGGAGVEQYF.

The CDR3 sequence: CSASSPGGNMSHNEQFF. CDR3 sequence (DNA): TGCAGTGCTAGTTCACCAGGGGGGAATATGTCCCACAATGAGCAGTTCTTC. The rearrangement joins TRBV20-1 to TRBJ2-1; tentative D call: TRBD1 (7 bases). The CDR3 runs 17 residues. V lost 3 bases and J 5 bases, leaving 23 bases between the germline ends. The germline V gene has CDR1 DFQATT and CDR2 SNEGSKA (reference sequence).